This T cell receptor (beta chain) was documented in a study of T-cell memory formation after mild COVID-19. Study-wide context: Largely, the TCR clusters proved donor specific.

CDR1 is LGHDT, CDR2 YNNKEL, per germline (reference sequence). Trimming stripped 1 base from V and 0 bases from J, with 13 bases between. CDR3 length equals 16 residues. Whole-study findings and limits: There was a balanced CD4/CD8 profile in clones contracting day 15 to 85, and later expanders leaned CD4+.

TCRdb called the 5' RACE reads again in MiXCR, with one record for every CDR3 protein. Of tens of thousands of distinct CDR3 sequences in the sample, over 12% are singletons; the top ten hold around two fifths. This clonotype was observed a handful of times. What it recognizes is unknown. Sequencing was performed on PBMCs or a T cell subset sorted from them (not recorded which). This TCR came from a man younger than 35 who had mild COVID-19 (a few samples of this study predate the infection). Cell type and time point are not known. The chain links TRBV3-1 to TRBJ2-7; tentatively, D is TRBD2 (5 bases). CDR3: CASSQGLFSSSYEQYV. The CDR3 bases are TGTGCCAGCAGCCAAGGACTATTTTCTAGCTCCTACGAGCAGTACGTC.